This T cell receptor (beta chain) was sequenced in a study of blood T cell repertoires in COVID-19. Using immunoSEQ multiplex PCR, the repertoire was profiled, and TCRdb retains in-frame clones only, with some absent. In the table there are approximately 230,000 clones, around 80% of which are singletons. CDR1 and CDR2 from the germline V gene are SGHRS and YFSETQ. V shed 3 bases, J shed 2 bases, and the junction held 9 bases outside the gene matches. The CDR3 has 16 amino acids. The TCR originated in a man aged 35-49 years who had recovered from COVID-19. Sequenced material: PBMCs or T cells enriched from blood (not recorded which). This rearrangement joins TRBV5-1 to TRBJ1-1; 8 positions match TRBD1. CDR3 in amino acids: CASSSRQGNLNTEAFF. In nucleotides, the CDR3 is TGCGCCAGCAGCTCCAGACAGGGGAACCTAAACACTGAAGCTTTCTTT.